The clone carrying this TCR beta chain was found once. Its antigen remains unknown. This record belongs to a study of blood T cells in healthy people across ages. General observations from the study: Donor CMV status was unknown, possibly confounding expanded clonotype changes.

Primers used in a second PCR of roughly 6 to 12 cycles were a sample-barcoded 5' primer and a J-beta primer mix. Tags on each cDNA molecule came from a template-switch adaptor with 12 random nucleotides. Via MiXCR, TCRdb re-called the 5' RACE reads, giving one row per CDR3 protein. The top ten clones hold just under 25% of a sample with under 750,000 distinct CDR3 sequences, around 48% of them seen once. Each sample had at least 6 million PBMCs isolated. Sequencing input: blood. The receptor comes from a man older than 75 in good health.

CDR3 coding DNA: TGTGCCAGTTCCAGGATCCTTTACGAGCAGTACTTC. Translation gives CASSRILYEQYF. V and J are TRBV12-3 or TRBV12-4 and TRBJ2-7; D not certain. The CDR3 is 12 residues long. Between the trimmed V and J ends, which lost 9 bases and 4 bases, there was a span of 13 bases.